This TCR beta chain was documented in a study of graft-versus-host responses after intestinal transplantation. Study-level information: Recipients across the board were started on anti-thymocyte globulin induction, then kept on tacrolimus and steroids for two to three years. Broader study findings: The highest levels of circulating GvH clones went along with early declines in HvG clones after transplant. The recipient marrow held GvH clones, and some of them showed up first in ileum or blood.

Some clones are missing from TCRdb's copy, which holds only in-frame ones; the method was immunoSEQ multiplex PCR. The data contain about 84,000 clones, around 90% of them singletons. The CDR3 length is 11 residues. From germline, CDR1 is DFQATT and CDR2 SNEGSKA (reference sequence). This clone was found once. Its antigen is unidentified. This receptor was identified in a human donor who was the organ donor for an intestinal transplant. The starting material was unstimulated CD4+ T cells sorted from spleen or lymph node cells, obtained before transplant. The chain is built from TRBV20-1 and TRBJ1-2; TRBD1 might be the D (5 bases). The CDR3 sequence: CSQGSNYGYTF. In DNA, the CDR3 is TGCAGCCAGGGTTCTAACTATGGCTACACCTTC.